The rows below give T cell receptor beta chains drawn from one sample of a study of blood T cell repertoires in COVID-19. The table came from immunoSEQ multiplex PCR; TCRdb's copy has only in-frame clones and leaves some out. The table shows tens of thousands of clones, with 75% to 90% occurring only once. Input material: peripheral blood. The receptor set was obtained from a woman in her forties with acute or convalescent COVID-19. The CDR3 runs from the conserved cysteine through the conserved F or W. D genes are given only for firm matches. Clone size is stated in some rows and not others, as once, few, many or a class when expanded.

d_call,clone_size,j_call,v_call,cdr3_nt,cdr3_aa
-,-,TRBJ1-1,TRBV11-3,TGTGCCAGCAGCTTAGATCACAGATCGAGCACTGAAGCTTTCTTT,CASSLDHRSSTEAFF
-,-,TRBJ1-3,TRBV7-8,TGTGCCAGCAGCTTTCGGGGGGACGGAAACACCATATATTTT,CASSFRGDGNTIYF
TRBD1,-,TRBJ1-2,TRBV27,TGTGCCAGCCTACCGACAGGGGGCAACTATGGCTACACCTTC,CASLPTGGNYGYTF
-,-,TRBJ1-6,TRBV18,TGTGCCAGCTCACCCGAGTACTCTCTTACGCCCCTCCACTTT,CASSPEYSLTPLHF
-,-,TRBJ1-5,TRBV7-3,TGTGCCAGCAGCCAAACAGGGTATCAGCCCCAGCATTTT,CASSQTGYQPQHF
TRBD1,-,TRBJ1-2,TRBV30,TGTGCCTGTACGGACAGGGTGTTTGGCTACACCTTC,CACTDRVFGYTF
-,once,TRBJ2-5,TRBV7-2,TGTGCCAGCAGCTTAGGCAGACAAGAGACCCAGTACTTC,CASSLGRQETQYF
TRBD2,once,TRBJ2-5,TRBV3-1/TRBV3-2,TGTGCCAGCAGCCAAACCTTGCGGGGGGCGCTTGAAGAGACCCAGTACTTC,CASSQTLRGALEETQYF
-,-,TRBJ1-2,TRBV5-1,TGCGCCAGCGGCCCGAAAGATGGCTACACCTTC,CASGPKDGYTF
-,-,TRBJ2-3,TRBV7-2,TGTGCCAGCAGCTTGACTAGGGCAGATACGCAGTATTTT,CASSLTRADTQYF
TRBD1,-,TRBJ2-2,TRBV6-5,TGTGCCAGCAGCCGACAGGGGACCACCGGGGAGCTGTTTTTT,CASSRQGTTGELFF
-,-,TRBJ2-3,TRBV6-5,TGTGCCAGCAGTTATACAAGGGGGGGTTCTACGCAGTATTTT,CASSYTRGGSTQYF
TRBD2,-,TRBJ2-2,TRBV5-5,TGTGCCAGCAGTCGACTAGCGGGAGGGCCTAACACCGGGGAGCTGTTTTTT,CASSRLAGGPNTGELFF
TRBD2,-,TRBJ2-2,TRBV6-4,TGTGCCAGCAGTGCTGAGACTAGCGGGGGGGCGAACACCGGGGAGCTGTTTTTT,CASSAETSGGANTGELFF
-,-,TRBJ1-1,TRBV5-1,TGCGCCAGCAGCTTGCGCAGTACGAACACTGAAGCTTTCTTT,CASSLRSTNTEAFF
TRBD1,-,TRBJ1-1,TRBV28,TGTGCCAGCCTCCGGAGGGTAGGACAGGGTCGGACTGAAGCTTTCTTT,CASLRRVGQGRTEAFF
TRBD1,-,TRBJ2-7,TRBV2,TGTGCCAGCAGGTTGTCAGACAGGGACGTCCACGAGCAGTACTTC,CASRLSDRDVHEQYF
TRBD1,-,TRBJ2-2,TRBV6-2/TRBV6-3,TGTGCCAGCAGTGACGGGTCCGACAGGGGTTCCGGGGAGCTGTTTTTT,CASSDGSDRGSGELFF
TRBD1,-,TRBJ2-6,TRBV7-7,TGTGCTAGCAGCCCAACAGGGGACCGCTCTGGGGCCAACGTCCTGACTTTC,CASSPTGDRSGANVLTF
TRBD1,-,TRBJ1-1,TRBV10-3,TGTGCCATCAGTGAGTCGAGGGACAGGGCTGAAGCTTTCTTT,CAISESRDRAEAFF
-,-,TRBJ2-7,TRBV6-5,TGTGCCAGCACTACAGCAAGTGGGTTCTACGAGCAGTACTTC,CASTTASGFYEQYF
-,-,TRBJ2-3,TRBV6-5,TGTGCCAGCAGACAAACAGATACGCAGTATTTT,CASRQTDTQYF
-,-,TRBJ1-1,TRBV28,TGTGCCAGCAGAGAAGGGGGGGGGCTGACGAACACTGAAGCTTTCTTT,CASREGGGLTNTEAFF
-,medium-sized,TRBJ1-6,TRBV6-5,TGTGCCAGCAGTTACTCGGACAGCAAGGGTTCACCCCTCCACTTT,CASSYSDSKGSPLHF
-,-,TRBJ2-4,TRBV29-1,TGCAGCGTTGTTGCGGTATCAGCAAACATTCAGTACTTC,CSVVAVSANIQYF
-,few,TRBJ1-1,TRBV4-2,TGTGCCAGCAGCCAAGACAGGGCGTCCACTGAAGCTTTCTTT,CASSQDRASTEAFF
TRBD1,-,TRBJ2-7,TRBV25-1,TGTGCCAGCAGTGGAAGACAGGGGGCGGACGAGCAGTACTTC,CASSGRQGADEQYF
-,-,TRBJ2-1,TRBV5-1,TGCGCCAGCGAGGTAGCCGCGATGAGCTATCCCGGTGAGCAGTTCTTC,CASEVAAMSYPGEQFF
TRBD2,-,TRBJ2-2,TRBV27,TGTGCCAGCAGTTTGGCTAGCGGGGCCGGGGAGCTGTTTTTT,CASSLASGAGELFF
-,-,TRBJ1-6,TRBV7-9,TGTGCCAGCAGCCCATACCTGGGGGGAAATTCACCCCTCCACTTT,CASSPYLGGNSPLHF
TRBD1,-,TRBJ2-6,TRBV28,TGTGCCAGCAGTTTCAGGGGGCTTGGGGCCAACGTCCTGACTTTC,CASSFRGLGANVLTF
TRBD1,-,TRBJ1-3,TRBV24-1,TGTGCCACCAGTGACCCAGGACAGGGAAAAGGAGGCACCATATATTTT,CATSDPGQGKGGTIYF
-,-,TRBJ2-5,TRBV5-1,TGCGCCAGCAGCATTGATAGCGTGGTGGAAGAGACCCAGTACTTC,CASSIDSVVEETQYF
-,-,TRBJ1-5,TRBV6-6,TGTGCCAGCAGTTTTCGAGGGTCGGCCCAGCATTTT,CASSFRGSAQHF
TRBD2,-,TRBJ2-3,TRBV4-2,TGTGCCAGCAGCACGGGACTAGCGGTCATGGGCACAGATACGCAGTATTTT,CASSTGLAVMGTDTQYF
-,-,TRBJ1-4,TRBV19,TGTGCCAGTAGTATAGATCAAGCTGAAAAACTGTTTTTT,CASSIDQAEKLFF
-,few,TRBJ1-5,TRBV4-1,TGCGCCAGCAGCCAAGTGGGAGCGAGCAATCAGCCCCAGCATTTT,CASSQVGASNQPQHF
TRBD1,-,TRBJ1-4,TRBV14,TGTGCCAGCAGCCGGGACAGGGGGAATAATGAAAAACTGTTTTTT,CASSRDRGNNEKLFF
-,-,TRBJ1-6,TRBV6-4,TGTGCCAGCAAAGCGACAGTCTCCTATAATTCACCCCTCCACTTT,CASKATVSYNSPLHF
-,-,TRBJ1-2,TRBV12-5,TGTGCTAGTGGTTTGGTAACGGGAGAGGGCTACACCTTC,CASGLVTGEGYTF
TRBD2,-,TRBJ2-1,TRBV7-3,TGTGCCAGCAGCTGGGAGGGCGGGAGTAAGGGTGAGCAGTTCTTC,CASSWEGGSKGEQFF
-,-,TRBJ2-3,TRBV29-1,TGCAGCTTTAGCGGTACTAGCACAGATACGCAGTATTTT,CSFSGTSTDTQYF
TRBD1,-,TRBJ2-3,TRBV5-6,TGTGCCAGCAGAAATGGGGACAGAAGCACAGATACGCAGTATTTT,CASRNGDRSTDTQYF
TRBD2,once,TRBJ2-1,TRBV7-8,TGTGCCAGCAGCTCTTTAGCGGGGCTCAATGAGCAGTTCTTC,CASSSLAGLNEQFF
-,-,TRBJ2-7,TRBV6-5,TGTGCCAGCAGTTATCTCAGGTCCGGGACATTCTACGAGCAGTACTTC,CASSYLRSGTFYEQYF